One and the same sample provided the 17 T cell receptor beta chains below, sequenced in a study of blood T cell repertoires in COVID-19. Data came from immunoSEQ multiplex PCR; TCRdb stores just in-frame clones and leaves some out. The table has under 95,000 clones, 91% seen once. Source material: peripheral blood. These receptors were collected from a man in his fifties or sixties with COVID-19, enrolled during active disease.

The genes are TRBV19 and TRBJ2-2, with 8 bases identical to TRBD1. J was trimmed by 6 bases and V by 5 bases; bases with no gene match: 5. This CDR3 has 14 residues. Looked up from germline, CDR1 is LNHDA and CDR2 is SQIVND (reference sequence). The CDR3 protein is CASSSDRGPGELFF. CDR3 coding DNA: TGTGCCAGTAGTTCCGACAGGGGTCCCGGGGAGCTGTTTTTT.

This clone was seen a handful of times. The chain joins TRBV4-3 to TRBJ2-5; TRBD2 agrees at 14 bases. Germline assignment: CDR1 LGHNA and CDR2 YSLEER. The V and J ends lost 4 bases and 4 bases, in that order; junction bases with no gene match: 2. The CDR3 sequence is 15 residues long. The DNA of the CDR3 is TGCGCCAGCAGCCGAGGACTAGCGGGAGGAGAGACCCAGTACTTC. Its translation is CASSRGLAGGETQYF.

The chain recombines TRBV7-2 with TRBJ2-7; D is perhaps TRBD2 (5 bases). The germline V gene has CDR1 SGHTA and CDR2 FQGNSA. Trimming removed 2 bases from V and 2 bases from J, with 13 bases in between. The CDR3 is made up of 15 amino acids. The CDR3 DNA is TGTGCCAGCAGCTTAACGGCGCCCGGGACCTACGAGCAGTACTTC. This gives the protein CASSLTAPGTYEQYF.

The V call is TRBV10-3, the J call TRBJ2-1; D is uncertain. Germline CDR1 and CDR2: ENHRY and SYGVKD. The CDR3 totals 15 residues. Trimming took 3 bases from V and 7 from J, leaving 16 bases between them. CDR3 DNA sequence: TGTGCCATCAGTGATTCTAACCTCCGGTTGAATGAGCAGTTCTTC. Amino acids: CAISDSNLRLNEQFF.

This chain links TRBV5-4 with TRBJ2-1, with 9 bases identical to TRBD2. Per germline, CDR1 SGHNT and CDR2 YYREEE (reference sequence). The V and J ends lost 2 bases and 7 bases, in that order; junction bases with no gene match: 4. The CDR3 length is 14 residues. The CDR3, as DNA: TGTGCCAGCAGCTTAGCGGGAGGAGGAAATGAGCAGTTCTTC. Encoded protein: CASSLAGGGNEQFF.

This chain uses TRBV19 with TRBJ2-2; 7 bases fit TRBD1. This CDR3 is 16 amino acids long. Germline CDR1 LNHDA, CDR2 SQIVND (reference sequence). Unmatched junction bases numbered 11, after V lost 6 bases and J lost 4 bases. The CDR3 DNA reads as TGTGCCAGTAGACCCGACAGGGCAGAAGTCACCGGGGAGCTGTTTTTT. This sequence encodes CASRPDRAEVTGELFF.

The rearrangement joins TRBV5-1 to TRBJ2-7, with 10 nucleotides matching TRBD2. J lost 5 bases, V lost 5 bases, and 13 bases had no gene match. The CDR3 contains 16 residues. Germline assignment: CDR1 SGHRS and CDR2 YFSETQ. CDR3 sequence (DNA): TGCGCCAGCAGACCTCTCCGAGCGGGAGGGGATGACGAGCAGTACTTC. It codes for CASRPLRAGGDDEQYF. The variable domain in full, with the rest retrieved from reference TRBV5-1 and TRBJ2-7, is KAGVTQTPRYLIKTRGQQVTLSCSPISGHRSVSWYQQTPGQGLQFLFEYFSETQRNKGNFPGRFSGRQFSNSRSEMNVSTLELGDSALYLCASRPLRAGGDDEQYFGPGTRLTVT.

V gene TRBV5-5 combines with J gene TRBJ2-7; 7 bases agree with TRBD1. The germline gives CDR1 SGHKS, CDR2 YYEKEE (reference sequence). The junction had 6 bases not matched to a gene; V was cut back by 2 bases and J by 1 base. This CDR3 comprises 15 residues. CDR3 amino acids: CASSLGQVLSYEQYF. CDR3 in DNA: TGTGCCAGCAGCTTAGGACAGGTCCTATCCTACGAGCAGTACTTC.

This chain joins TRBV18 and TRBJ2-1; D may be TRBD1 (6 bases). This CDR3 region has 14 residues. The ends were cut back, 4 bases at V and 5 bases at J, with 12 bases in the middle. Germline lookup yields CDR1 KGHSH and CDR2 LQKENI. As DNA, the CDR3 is TGTGCCAGCTCACGGATGACAGGCGACAATGAGCAGTTCTTC. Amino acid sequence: CASSRMTGDNEQFF.

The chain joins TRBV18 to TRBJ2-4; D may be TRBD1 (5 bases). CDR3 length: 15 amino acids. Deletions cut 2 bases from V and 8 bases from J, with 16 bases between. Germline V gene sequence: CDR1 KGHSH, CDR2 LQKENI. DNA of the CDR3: TGTGCCAGCTCACCAGGCCAGGGTGGTGGTCACATTCAGTACTTC. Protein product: CASSPGQGGGHIQYF.

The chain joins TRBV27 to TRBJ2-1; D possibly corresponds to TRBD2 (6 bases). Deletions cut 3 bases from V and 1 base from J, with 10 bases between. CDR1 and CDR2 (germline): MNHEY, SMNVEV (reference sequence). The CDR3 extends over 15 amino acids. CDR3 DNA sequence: TGTGCCAGCAGTTTGGAGGGGCCGTCCTACAATGAGCAGTTCTTC. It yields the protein CASSLEGPSYNEQFF.

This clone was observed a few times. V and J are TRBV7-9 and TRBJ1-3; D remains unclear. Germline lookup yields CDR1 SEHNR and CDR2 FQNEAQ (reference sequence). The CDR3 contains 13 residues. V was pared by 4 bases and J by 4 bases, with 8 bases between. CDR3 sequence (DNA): TGTGCCAGCAGCTCCTACAGAGGAAACACCATATATTTT. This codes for CASSSYRGNTIYF.

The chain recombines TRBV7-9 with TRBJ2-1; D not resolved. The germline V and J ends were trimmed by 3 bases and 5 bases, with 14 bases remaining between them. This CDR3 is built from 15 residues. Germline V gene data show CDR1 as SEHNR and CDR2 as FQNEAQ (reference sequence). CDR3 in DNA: TGTGCCAGCAGCTTTCTCCCGTTAATAGACAATGAGCAGTTCTTC. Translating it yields CASSFLPLIDNEQFF.

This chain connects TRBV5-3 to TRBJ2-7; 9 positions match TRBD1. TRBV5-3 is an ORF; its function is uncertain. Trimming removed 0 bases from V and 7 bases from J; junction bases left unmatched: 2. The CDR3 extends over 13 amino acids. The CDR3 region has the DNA TGTGCCAGAAGCTTGGGACAGGGGGAAGAGCAGTACTTC. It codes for CARSLGQGEEQYF.

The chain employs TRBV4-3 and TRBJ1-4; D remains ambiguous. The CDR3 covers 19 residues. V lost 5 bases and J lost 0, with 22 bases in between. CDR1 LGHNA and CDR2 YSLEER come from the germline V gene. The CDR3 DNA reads TGCGCCAGCAGCTCCTCCTATCCGCTGATTTTTGCAACTAATGAAAAACTGTTTTTT. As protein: CASSSSYPLIFATNEKLFF.

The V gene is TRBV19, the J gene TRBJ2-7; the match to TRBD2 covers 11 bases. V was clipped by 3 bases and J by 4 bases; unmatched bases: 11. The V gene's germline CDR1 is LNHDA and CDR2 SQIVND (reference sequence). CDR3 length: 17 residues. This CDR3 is CASSMGQGGLAGYEQYF. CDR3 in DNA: TGTGCCAGTAGTATGGGACAGGGAGGACTAGCGGGTTACGAGCAGTACTTC.

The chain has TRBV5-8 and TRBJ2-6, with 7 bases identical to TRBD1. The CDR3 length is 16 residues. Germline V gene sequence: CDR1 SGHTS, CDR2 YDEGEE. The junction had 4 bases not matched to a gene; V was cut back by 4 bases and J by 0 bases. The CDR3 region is CASSGGQPSGANVLTF. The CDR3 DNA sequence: TGTGCCAGCAGCGGGGGACAGCCCTCTGGGGCCAACGTCCTGACTTTC. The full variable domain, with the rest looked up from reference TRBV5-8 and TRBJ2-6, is EAGVTQSPTHLIKTRGQQATLRCSPISGHTSVYWYQQALGLGLQFLLWYDEGEERNRGNFPPRFSGRQFPNYSSELNVNALELEDSALYLCASSGGQPSGANVLTFGAGSRLTVL.